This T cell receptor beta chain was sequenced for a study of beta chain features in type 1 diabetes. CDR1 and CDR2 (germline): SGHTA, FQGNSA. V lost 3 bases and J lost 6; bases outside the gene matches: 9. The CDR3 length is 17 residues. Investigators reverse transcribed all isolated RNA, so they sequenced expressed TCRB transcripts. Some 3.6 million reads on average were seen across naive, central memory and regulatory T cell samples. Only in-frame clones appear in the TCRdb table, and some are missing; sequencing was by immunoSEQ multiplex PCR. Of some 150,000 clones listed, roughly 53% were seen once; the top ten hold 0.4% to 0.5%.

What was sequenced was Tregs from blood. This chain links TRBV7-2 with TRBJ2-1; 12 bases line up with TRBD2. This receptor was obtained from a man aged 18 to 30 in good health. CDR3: CASSLIASSGGANEQFF. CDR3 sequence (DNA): TGTGCCAGCAGCTTGATCGCGTCTAGCGGGGGGGCCAATGAGCAGTTCTTC.